A selection of T cell receptor beta chains follows, all from one sample in a study of Graves' ophthalmopathy and Graves' hyperthyroidism. TCRdb recomputed calls from the multiplex PCR reads with MiXCR, one row per CDR3 protein. Of 210,000 or so distinct CDR3 sequences in the sample, 25% to 30% were seen once. Material: peripheral blood. These receptors all come from a man aged 50-60 years with Graves' ophthalmopathy. The CDR3 runs from the conserved cysteine through the conserved F or W. The order of the fields is CDR3 protein, CDR3 DNA, J gene, D gene, clone size, V gene. D genes are given only for firm matches. For some rows the clone size is stated as once, few or many, or as a class when expanded; others skip it.

CDR3aa: CASRFDGFDRPGSYEQYF; CDR3nt: TGTGCCAGCAGGTTCGATGGTTTCGACAGGCCTGGCTCCTACGAGCAGTACTTC; j_gene: TRBJ2-7; d_gene: -; abundance: many; v_gene: TRBV7-9
CDR3aa: CASSLGHNYGYTF; CDR3nt: TGCGCCAGCAGCTTGGGACACAACTATGGCTACACCTTC; j_gene: TRBJ1-2; d_gene: -; abundance: many; v_gene: TRBV5-1
CDR3aa: CASRSPPLSEAFF; CDR3nt: TGTGCCAGCAGGAGTCCACCACTTTCTGAGGCTTTCTTT; j_gene: TRBJ1-1; d_gene: -; abundance: many; v_gene: TRBV6-5
CDR3aa: CASSHQGSREQYF; CDR3nt: TGCGCCAGCAGCCATCAAGGGTCGAGGGAGCAGTACTTC; j_gene: TRBJ2-7; d_gene: -; abundance: many; v_gene: TRBV4-1
CDR3aa: CASTRDPWQPQHF; CDR3nt: TGTGCCAGCACTCGGGACCCCTGGCAGCCCCAGCATTTT; j_gene: TRBJ1-5; d_gene: -; abundance: -; v_gene: TRBV6-1
CDR3aa: CASSLWTGEGQETQYF; CDR3nt: TGTGCCAGCAGTCTCTGGACAGGGGAGGGGCAAGAGACCCAGTACTTC; j_gene: TRBJ2-5; d_gene: TRBD1; abundance: -; v_gene: TRBV27
CDR3aa: CASNQGRLAKNIQYF; CDR3nt: TGTGCCAGCAATCAAGGACGGCTAGCCAAAAACATTCAGTACTTC; j_gene: TRBJ2-4; d_gene: -; abundance: many; v_gene: TRBV2
CDR3aa: CASSSEGGRVYGYTF; CDR3nt: TGTGCCAGCAGTTCCGAGGGCGGACGGGTTTATGGCTACACCTTC; j_gene: TRBJ1-2; d_gene: -; abundance: -; v_gene: TRBV6-5
CDR3aa: CASSIEPYEQYF; CDR3nt: TGTGCCAGTAGTATAGAGCCCTACGAGCAGTACTTC; j_gene: TRBJ2-7; d_gene: -; abundance: many; v_gene: TRBV19
CDR3aa: CATQGRETQYF; CDR3nt: TGTGCCACACAGGGTCGGGAGACCCAGTACTTC; j_gene: TRBJ2-5; d_gene: -; abundance: -; v_gene: TRBV10-3
CDR3aa: CSAKGQAGYGYTF; CDR3nt: TGCAGCGCCAAGGGGCAGGCCGGCTATGGCTACACCTTC; j_gene: TRBJ1-2; d_gene: -; abundance: -; v_gene: TRBV29-1
CDR3aa: CASSLRTSGRNDTGELFF; CDR3nt: TGTGCCAGCAGCCTCAGGACTAGCGGGAGGAATGATACCGGGGAGCTGTTTTTT; j_gene: TRBJ2-2; d_gene: TRBD2; abundance: many; v_gene: TRBV7-8
CDR3aa: CASKFQGDGPQHF; CDR3nt: TGTGCCAGCAAGTTTCAGGGCGACGGGCCCCAGCATTTT; j_gene: TRBJ1-5; d_gene: -; abundance: many; v_gene: TRBV6-2/TRBV6-3
CDR3aa: CASSQSTSFEQYF; CDR3nt: TGCGCCAGCAGCCAATCGACTAGCTTCGAGCAGTACTTC; j_gene: TRBJ2-7; d_gene: TRBD2; abundance: many; v_gene: TRBV4-1
CDR3aa: CASTKTGMFGEALF; CDR3nt: TGTGCCAGCACCAAAACAGGGATGTTTGGTGAAGCTCTCTTT; j_gene: TRBJ1-1; d_gene: -; abundance: -; v_gene: TRBV25-1
CDR3aa: CSALPPWTGTYEQYF; CDR3nt: TGCAGTGCTCTCCCGCCCTGGACAGGGACCTACGAGCAGTACTTC; j_gene: TRBJ2-7; d_gene: TRBD1; abundance: many; v_gene: TRBV20-1
CDR3aa: CASSYYAARGQYGYTF; CDR3nt: TGTGCCAGCAGCTATTATGCAGCCAGGGGGCAATATGGCTACACCTTC; j_gene: TRBJ1-2; d_gene: TRBD1; abundance: -; v_gene: TRBV7-8
CDR3aa: CASSTHANTEAFF; CDR3nt: TGTGCCAGCTCGACACACGCAAACACTGAAGCTTTCTTT; j_gene: TRBJ1-1; d_gene: -; abundance: many; v_gene: TRBV18
CDR3aa: CATQTSGPGELFF; CDR3nt: TGTGCCACCCAGACTAGCGGCCCCGGGGAGCTGTTTTTT; j_gene: TRBJ2-2; d_gene: TRBD2; abundance: -; v_gene: TRBV12-3/TRBV12-4
CDR3aa: CASSLAPGDADGYTF; CDR3nt: TGTGCCAGCAGTTTAGCCCCAGGGGATGCGGATGGCTACACCTTC; j_gene: TRBJ1-2; d_gene: -; abundance: -; v_gene: TRBV12-3/TRBV12-4